A single sample gave rise to the 31 T cell receptor beta chains below, sequenced in a study of blood T cell repertoires in COVID-19. Sequencing used immunoSEQ multiplex PCR; TCRdb keeps in-frame clones, though not all of them. This sample has 200,000 or so clones, with around 86% found just once. Sequencing input: PBMCs or T cells enriched from blood (not recorded which). These receptors were obtained from a middle-aged woman with acute COVID-19.

This clone was seen once. The J gene is TRBJ2-2, the V gene TRBV30; maybe TRBD1 (6 bases). CDR1 is GTSNPN, CDR2 SVGIG, per germline (reference sequence). V was pared by 5 bases and J by 4 bases, with 17 bases between. The CDR3 extends over 15 amino acids. CDR3 residues: CAWARGRGSTGELFF. The DNA of the CDR3 is TGTGCCTGGGCACGAGGAAGGGGGAGCACCGGGGAGCTGTTTTTT.

The rearrangement links TRBV27 to TRBJ1-2, with a tentative D call TRBD1 (5 bases). The germline gives CDR1 MNHEY, CDR2 SMNVEV (reference sequence). The CDR3 has 14 residues. V lost 2 bases and J lost 3, with 10 bases in between. The CDR3 sequence: CASSLGGTDYGYTF. The CDR3 DNA sequence: TGTGCCAGCAGTTTAGGAGGGACGGACTATGGCTACACCTTC.

The chain joins TRBV30 to TRBJ2-2; a weak D match, TRBD1 (8 bases). CDR1 GTSNPN and CDR2 SVGIG come from the germline V gene (reference sequence). Trimming pared 2 bases from V and 2 bases from J, leaving 18 bases between. This CDR3 has 17 residues. The CDR3 DNA is TGTGCCTGGAGTACTGACAGGGGAGGGGTAAACACCGGGGAGCTGTTTTTT. It encodes CAWSTDRGGVNTGELFF.

The chain recombines TRBV29-1 with TRBJ1-3, with D unclear. Trimming stripped 5 bases from V and 0 bases from J, with 8 bases between. There are 13 residues in the CDR3. Per the germline V gene, CDR1 is SQVTM and CDR2 is ANQGSEA. CDR3 sequence (DNA): TGCAGCGTTATACTCGACTCTGGAAACACCATATATTTT. This codes for CSVILDSGNTIYF.

The CDR3 region has the DNA TGCGCCAGCAGCCAACCCGGGACAGGGGCCAACTATGGCTACACCTTC. Protein: CASSQPGTGANYGYTF. The V and J genes are TRBV4-1 and TRBJ1-2, with 10 positions matching TRBD1. V shed 2 bases, J shed 2 bases, and the junction held 5 bases outside the gene matches. The CDR3 has 16 amino acids. Germline assignment: CDR1 MGHRA and CDR2 YSYEKL.

V and J are TRBV19 and TRBJ1-5; D ambiguous. CDR3 length: 13 residues. The germline CDR1 and CDR2 sequences are LNHDA and SQIVND (reference sequence). Trimming took 3 bases from V and 4 from J, leaving 7 bases between them. CDR3 protein: CASSIGGNQPQHF. In nucleotides, the CDR3 is TGTGCCAGTAGTATCGGAGGGAATCAGCCCCAGCATTTT.

The genes are TRBV12-5 and TRBJ2-1, with 9 positions matching TRBD2. Germline CDR1 is LGHNT and CDR2 is FRNRAP. Trimming at V came to 2 bases and at J to 8 bases, leaving 22 bases not matched to a gene. The CDR3 loop spans 20 amino acids. In DNA, the CDR3 is TGTGCTAGTGGTTTGCAAAATAGCGGGGGTTTTCATTTGGAAAGCGATGAGCAGTTCTTC. This gives the protein CASGLQNSGGFHLESDEQFF. Filled out from reference TRBV12-5 and TRBJ2-1, the complete variable domain reads DARVTQTPRHKVTEMGQEVTMRCQPILGHNTVFWYRQTMMQGLELLAYFRNRAPLDDSGMPKDRFSAEMPDATLATLKIQPSEPRDSAVYFCASGLQNSGGFHLESDEQFFGPGTRLTVL.

V usage is TRBV24-1 and J usage is TRBJ1-1; D is perhaps TRBD1 (6 bases). The germline V gene has CDR1 KGHDR and CDR2 SFDVKD. Trimming removed 7 bases from V and 10 bases from J, with 15 bases in between. The CDR3 runs 12 residues. The DNA for the CDR3 is TGTGCCACCAGCTCGCGACAGGCCCGAGCTTTCTTT. Translating it yields CATSSRQARAFF.

This clone has a single count. This sequence joins TRBV18 and TRBJ2-1; D gene ambiguous. The V gene lost 0 bases and the J gene lost 1 base, with 13 bases spanning the gap. The length of the CDR3 is 17 residues. In germline, CDR1 is KGHSH, CDR2 LQKENI. CDR3 nucleotide sequence: TGTGCCAGCTCACCACCCCCCTTCCGTTCTTCCTACAATGAGCAGTTCTTC. It specifies CASSPPPFRSSYNEQFF. Together with reference TRBV18 and TRBJ2-1, the CDR3 gives the full variable domain: NAGVMQNPRHLVRRRGQEARLRCSPMKGHSHVYWYRQLPEEGLKFMVYLQKENIIDESGMPKERFSAEFPKEGPSILRIQQVVRGDSAAYFCASSPPPFRSSYNEQFFGPGTRLTVL.

This chain links TRBV3-1 (or the pseudogene TRBV3-2) with TRBJ2-1; 9 bases are a match to TRBD1. The CDR3 has 17 residues. V lost 1 base and J lost 7; bases outside the gene matches: 11. The germline V gene encodes CDR1 LGHDT and CDR2 YNNKEL (reference sequence). The CDR3 is CASSQAGPVTGGNEQFF. CDR3 DNA sequence: TGTGCCAGCAGCCAAGCGGGTCCCGTGACAGGGGGAAATGAGCAGTTCTTC.

This clone came up a few times. The V and J genes are TRBV7-9 and TRBJ2-3, with D possibly being TRBD1 (6 bases). The CDR3 consists of 15 residues. From germline, CDR1 is SEHNR and CDR2 FQNEAQ (reference sequence). Trimming cost V 0 bases and J 4 bases, with 11 bases left between them. CDR3 bases: TGTGCCAGCAGCTTAGCAAGGGGGATCCCAGATACGCAGTATTTT. This translates into CASSLARGIPDTQYF.

The gene calls are TRBV18 and TRBJ2-2; D unclear. V was shortened by 4 bases and J by 5 bases, with 5 bases between the two germline ends. CDR1 KGHSH and CDR2 LQKENI come from the germline V gene. This CDR3 region has 12 residues. CDR3 loop: CASSLRTGELFF. The CDR3 DNA reads TGTGCCAGCTCACTACGGACCGGGGAGCTGTTTTTT. Variable domain in full (rest from reference TRBV18 and TRBJ2-2): NAGVMQNPRHLVRRRGQEARLRCSPMKGHSHVYWYRQLPEEGLKFMVYLQKENIIDESGMPKERFSAEFPKEGPSILRIQQVVRGDSAAYFCASSLRTGELFFGEGSRLTVL.

The V call is TRBV15, the J call TRBJ1-3, with D maybe TRBD1 (6 bases). Trimming removed 0 bases from V and 2 bases from J, with 8 bases in between. The CDR3 loop spans 15 amino acids. CDR1 and CDR2 from the germline V gene are LNHNV and YYDKDF (reference sequence). The CDR3 reads CATSRDAGAGNTIYF. DNA of the CDR3: TGTGCCACCAGCAGAGATGCAGGGGCTGGAAACACCATATATTTT.

This chain connects TRBV2 to TRBJ1-1; the match to TRBD1 covers 9 bases. Germline CDR1 SNHLY, CDR2 FYNNEI. CDR3 length: 15 residues. The V gene end was trimmed by 6 bases and the J gene end by 4 bases; junction bases not matched to a gene: 9. The CDR3 reads CASSGTGRWGTEAFF. CDR3 nucleotide sequence: TGTGCCAGCAGCGGGACAGGGCGATGGGGCACTGAAGCTTTCTTT.

V and J are TRBV15 and TRBJ1-5; 7 nucleotides match TRBD1. Trimming removed 3 bases from V and 2 bases from J; junction bases left unmatched: 4. The CDR3 runs 15 residues. Germline CDR1 reads LNHNV; CDR2 reads YYDKDF (reference sequence). CDR3 protein: CATSRVGQGNQPQHF. The CDR3 nucleotides are TGTGCCACCAGCAGGGTTGGACAGGGCAATCAGCCCCAGCATTTT. The full variable domain, its missing parts supplied by reference TRBV15 and TRBJ1-5, is DAMVIQNPRYQVTQFGKPVTLSCSQTLNHNVMYWYQQKSSQAPKLLFHYYDKDFNNEADTPDNFQSRRPNTSFCFLDIRSPGLGDTAMYLCATSRVGQGNQPQHFGDGTRLSIL.

The CDR3 is CASSQDWRANSPLHF. CDR3 nucleotides: TGTGCCAGCAGCCAAGATTGGAGGGCCAATTCACCCCTCCACTTT. V and J are TRBV14 and TRBJ1-6, with no clear D. With 0 bases removed from V and 7 bases from J, the gap between germline ends came to 10 bases. CDR1 is SGHDN, CDR2 FVKESK, per germline. The CDR3 totals 15 residues.

V gene TRBV9 combines with J gene TRBJ1-1; a possible D gene is TRBD1 (5 bases). This CDR3 is 14 amino acids long. Germline CDR1 SGDLS, CDR2 YYNGEE. Trimming pared 7 bases from V and 0 bases from J, leaving 13 bases between. This CDR3 reads CASGAGNMNTEAFF. CDR3 bases: TGTGCCAGCGGAGCAGGGAACATGAACACTGAAGCTTTCTTT.

CDR3: CASSLMGTSGGAYEQYF. CDR3 in DNA: TGTGCCAGCAGCTTAATGGGGACTAGCGGGGGGGCCTACGAGCAGTACTTC. The gene calls are TRBV13 and TRBJ2-7; 16 positions agree with TRBD2. The CDR3 has 17 residues. The V gene end was trimmed by 2 bases and the J gene end by 2 bases; junction bases not matched to a gene: 3. Germline V gene sequence: CDR1 PRHDT, CDR2 FYEKMQ (reference sequence).

The chain links TRBV6-5 to TRBJ1-2, with D unresolved. CDR3 length: 12 residues. The V and J ends lost 5 bases and 4 bases respectively, with 8 bases between them. CDR1 is MNHEY and CDR2 is SVGAGI in the germline V gene. CDR3 in DNA: TGTGCCAGCAGTCACAGTCCCTATGGCTACACCTTC. Translating it yields CASSHSPYGYTF.

The genes are TRBV21-1 and TRBJ1-2; the table's TRBD1 call for D was not verified on the DNA. TRBV21-1 is a documented pseudogene. The CDR3 covers 10 residues. CDR3 loop: CASSNPGYTF. The CDR3 DNA is TGTGCCAGCAGCAACCCAGGCTACACCTTC.

The V call is TRBV19, the J call TRBJ1-1; tentatively, D is TRBD1 (5 bases). V lost 1 base and J lost 5, with 14 bases in between. Germline-derived CDR1 and CDR2 are LNHDA and SQIVND (reference sequence). The CDR3 totals 15 residues. The DNA for the CDR3 is TGTGCCAGTAGTATAGGGGCGGGGCTGTTGACTGAAGCTTTCTTT. It translates to CASSIGAGLLTEAFF.

The chain recombines TRBV6-6 with TRBJ1-1; a weak D match, TRBD1 (6 bases). This CDR3 comprises 17 residues. Germline V gives CDR1 MNHNY, CDR2 SVGAGI (reference sequence). V lost 5 bases and J 4 bases, leaving 23 bases between the germline ends. CDR3 sequence reads: CASSPAVGRAQGTEAFF. CDR3 sequence (DNA): TGTGCCAGCAGTCCCGCGGTTGGCAGGGCACAGGGCACTGAAGCTTTCTTT.

A few counts support this clone. This sequence joins TRBV3-1 (or the pseudogene TRBV3-2) and TRBJ1-3; no clear D. CDR3 length: 19 amino acids. Trimming shortened V by 0 bases and J by 0 bases, and 18 bases separated the two germline ends. Germline lookup yields CDR1 LGHDT and CDR2 YNNKEL (reference sequence). The CDR3, as DNA: TGTGCCAGCAGCCAAGATAAGGGAGGGTACTACTTCTCTGGAAACACCATATATTTT. It specifies CASSQDKGGYYFSGNTIYF.

This clone was recorded many times. The V gene is TRBV6-5, the J gene TRBJ1-2, with D perhaps TRBD1 (6 bases). The germline V gene encodes CDR1 MNHEY and CDR2 SVGAGI. The CDR3 runs to 13 residues. V lost 4 bases to trimming and J lost 8 bases, with 14 bases between them. CDR3 DNA: TGTGCCAGCAGTTGGGATCACAGGGCGGGCTACACCTTC. This gives the protein CASSWDHRAGYTF.

This clone was observed a few times. Other nucleotide sequences in the sample specify the same CDR3. The chain employs TRBV5-1 and TRBJ1-1; the D gene is possibly TRBD1 (5 bases). This CDR3 has 13 residues. V lost 4 bases and J lost 3, with 10 bases in between. CDR1 SGHRS and CDR2 YFSETQ come from the germline V gene. Here the CDR3 reads CASSPGGDTEAFF. The CDR3 DNA reads TGCGCCAGCAGCCCTGGGGGGGACACTGAAGCTTTCTTT.

The genes are TRBV21-1 and TRBJ2-3; TRBD1, as called in the table, went unchecked against the DNA. TRBV21-1 is recorded as a pseudogene. This CDR3 region has 17 residues. The CDR3 DNA reads as TGTGCCAGCAGCAAAGCGTCCGACAGGGACAGCACAGATACGCAGTATTTT. Its translation is CASSKASDRDSTDTQYF.

The gene calls are TRBV3-1 (or the pseudogene TRBV3-2) and TRBJ1-1; TRBD1 aligns across 9 bases. J gave up 4 bases and V 6 bases, and 6 bases lay outside the gene matches. The CDR3 consists of 14 residues. CDR1 is LGHDT, CDR2 YNNKEL, per germline (reference sequence). This chain's CDR3 is CASSWGQGSTEAFF. DNA for the CDR3: TGTGCCAGCAGTTGGGGACAGGGCAGCACTGAAGCTTTCTTT.

This rearrangement joins TRBV27 to TRBJ1-1; D is undetermined. Germline values: CDR1 MNHEY, CDR2 SMNVEV (reference sequence). The CDR3 extends over 11 amino acids. Trimming took off 5 bases at V and 5 bases at J, with 6 bases between the two ends. Here the CDR3 reads CASSHGTEAFF. CDR3 DNA sequence: TGTGCCAGCAGTCACGGGACTGAAGCTTTCTTT.

The V and J genes are TRBV6-2 or TRBV6-3 and TRBJ1-6, with 12 bases fitting TRBD1. Trimming removed 5 bases from V and 10 bases from J; junction bases left unmatched: 6. This CDR3 spans 15 amino acids. Germline V gene data show CDR1 as MNHEY and CDR2 as SVGEGT. This chain's CDR3 is CASSPRGQGASPLHF. The CDR3 nucleotides are TGTGCCAGCAGTCCACGGGGACAGGGGGCATCACCCCTCCACTTT.

In its sample, this clone was seen a few times. The chain joins TRBV7-9 to TRBJ1-1; D gene unclear. The CDR3 sequence is 14 residues long. V gave up 4 bases and J gave up 4 bases, with 13 bases separating them. Per germline, CDR1 SEHNR and CDR2 FQNEAQ (reference sequence). CDR3 in DNA: TGTGCCAGCAGCTACCGACGGGGTGGCACTGAAGCTTTCTTT. Residues: CASSYRRGGTEAFF.

V gene TRBV2 combines with J gene TRBJ1-5, with D possibly TRBD1 on 6 matching bases. CDR1 SNHLY and CDR2 FYNNEI come from the germline V gene. The CDR3 has 13 amino acids. The V and J ends lost 6 bases and 6 bases respectively, with 12 bases between them. Here the CDR3 reads CASRGQFGQPQHF. The CDR3 DNA reads as TGTGCCAGCAGAGGACAGTTTGGTCAGCCCCAGCATTTT.